The 9 T cell receptor beta chains given below trace back to one sample, sequenced in a study of T-cell reconstitution after alpha-beta-depleted transplantation in children. A TCRbeta library incorporating unique molecular identifiers was prepared. Each CDR3 protein gets one entry after TCRdb re-called the PCR reads with MiXCR. This repertoire shows about 980,000 distinct CDR3 sequences, around 30% found once; its top ten account for more than 25%. Sequenced material: PBMCs, mostly from graft donor cells, taken 360 days after TCRalphabeta/CD19-depleted stem cell transplant. Receptors originate from a boy in the first two years of life who had a stem cell transplant for SCID, so the T cells may come from the graft donor.

This clonotype was seen a handful of times. This chain connects TRBV5-1 to TRBJ2-3; D is uncertain. Germline V gives CDR1 SGHRS, CDR2 YFSETQ. Trimming removed 7 bases from V and 3 bases from J, with 18 bases in between. The CDR3 is made up of 15 amino acids. DNA of the CDR3: TGCGCCAGCGCCTCCCGAGACCTGAGTACAGATACGCAGTATTTT. This codes for CASASRDLSTDTQYF. The whole variable domain, remainder taken from reference TRBV5-1 and TRBJ2-3, is KAGVTQTPRYLIKTRGQQVTLSCSPISGHRSVSWYQQTPGQGLQFLFEYFSETQRNKGNFPGRFSGRQFSNSRSEMNVSTLELGDSALYLCASASRDLSTDTQYFGPGTRLTVL.

This clonotype was detected only a few times. The chain combines TRBV12-3 or TRBV12-4 with TRBJ1-4, with D tentatively TRBD1 (6 bases). This CDR3 is 15 amino acids long. V dropped 6 bases and J dropped 7 bases, with 18 bases sitting between them. CDR3 in amino acids: CASSSQGGKGEKLFF. The CDR3 DNA follows: TGTGCCAGCAGCTCACAGGGAGGGAAGGGTGAAAAACTGTTTTTT.

This clonotype was detected a few times. The V gene is TRBV27, the J gene TRBJ2-2; tentatively, D is TRBD1 (5 bases). The CDR3 extends over 16 amino acids. Between the trimmed V and J ends, which lost 1 base and 2 bases, there was a span of 11 bases. Per germline, CDR1 MNHEY and CDR2 SMNVEV (reference sequence). This chain's CDR3 is CASSLLDSPNTGELFF. The CDR3 nucleotides are TGTGCCAGCAGTTTATTAGACAGCCCTAACACCGGGGAGCTGTTTTTT.

This rearrangement joins TRBV12-3 or TRBV12-4 to TRBJ2-1; TRBD2 agrees at 9 bases. The V gene end was trimmed by 4 bases and the J gene end by 7 bases; junction bases not matched to a gene: 14. There are 17 residues in the CDR3. The CDR3 coding sequence is TGTGCCAGCAGTTCTTATAGGGTCCTAGCGGGGTCAAATGAGCAGTTCTTC. Translating gives CASSSYRVLAGSNEQFF.

J is TRBJ2-7 and V is TRBV27; perhaps TRBD1 as D (6 bases). The germline V gene has CDR1 MNHEY and CDR2 SMNVEV (reference sequence). V lost 4 bases and J lost 3, with 22 bases in between. The CDR3 loop spans 17 amino acids. Here the CDR3 reads CASSSSDSPKGFYEQYF. For the CDR3, the DNA is TGTGCCAGCAGTTCCTCGGACAGCCCCAAGGGATTCTACGAGCAGTACTTC.

This rearrangement joins TRBV20-1 to TRBJ2-7; D tentatively fits TRBD1 or TRBD2 (5 bases each). Germline V CDR1 and CDR2: DFQATT, SNEGSKA (reference sequence). This CDR3 region has 13 residues. Trimming took 3 bases from V and 4 from J, leaving 13 bases between them. For the CDR3, the DNA is TGCAGTGCTAGTCGTGGGGGTTCATACGAGCAGTACTTC. This translates into CSASRGGSYEQYF.

J is TRBJ2-1 and V is TRBV9, with D perhaps TRBD1 or TRBD2 (5 bases each). The CDR3 is 15 amino acids. V was pared by 1 base and J by 0 bases, with 8 bases between. CDR1 and CDR2 from the germline V gene are SGDLS and YYNGEE. The CDR3 nucleotides are TGTGCCAGCAGCGTACGGGACCCCTCCTACAATGAGCAGTTCTTC. Its protein is CASSVRDPSYNEQFF.

V and J are TRBV28 and TRBJ1-1; perhaps TRBD1 as D (6 bases). Germline loops: CDR1 MDHEN, CDR2 SYDVKM. CDR3 length: 15 residues. The V gene lost 3 bases and the J gene lost 1 base, with 12 bases spanning the gap. CDR3: CASSFGGGANTEAFF. The CDR3 DNA is TGTGCCAGCAGTTTCGGCGGGGGGGCGAACACTGAAGCTTTCTTT.

The chain links TRBV12-3 or TRBV12-4 to TRBJ1-5; D ambiguous. The V end was cut by 7 bases, the J end by 0 bases, with 10 bases between. The CDR3 runs 14 residues. Written as DNA, the CDR3 is TGTGCCAGCACCGCTAAGGGTAGCAATCAGCCCCAGCATTTT. Translated: CASTAKGSNQPQHF.